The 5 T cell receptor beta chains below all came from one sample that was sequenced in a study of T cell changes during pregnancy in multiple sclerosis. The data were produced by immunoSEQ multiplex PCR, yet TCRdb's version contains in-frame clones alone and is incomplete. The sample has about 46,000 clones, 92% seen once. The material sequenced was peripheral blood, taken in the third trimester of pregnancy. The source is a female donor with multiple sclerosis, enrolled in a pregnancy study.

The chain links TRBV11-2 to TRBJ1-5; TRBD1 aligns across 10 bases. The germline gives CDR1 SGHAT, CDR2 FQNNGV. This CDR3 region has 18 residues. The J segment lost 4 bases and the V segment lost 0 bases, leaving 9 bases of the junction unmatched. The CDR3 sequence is CASSLDQGQGSRNQPQHF. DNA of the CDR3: TGTGCCAGCAGCTTAGATCAGGGACAGGGGAGCCGTAATCAGCCCCAGCATTTT.

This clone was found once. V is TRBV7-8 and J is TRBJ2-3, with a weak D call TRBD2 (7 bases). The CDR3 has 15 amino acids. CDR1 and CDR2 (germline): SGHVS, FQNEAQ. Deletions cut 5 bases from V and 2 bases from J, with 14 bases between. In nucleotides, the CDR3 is TGTGCCAGCAGCCGGGGGGCGCTCCCCACAGATACGCAGTATTTT. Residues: CASSRGALPTDTQYF.

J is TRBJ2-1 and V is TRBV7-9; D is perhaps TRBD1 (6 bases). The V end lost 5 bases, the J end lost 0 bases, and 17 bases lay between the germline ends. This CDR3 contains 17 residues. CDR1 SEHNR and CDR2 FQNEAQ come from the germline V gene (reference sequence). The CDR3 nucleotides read TGTGCCAGCAGCCTCCCTCGGGACACGTTCTCCTACAATGAGCAGTTCTTC. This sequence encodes CASSLPRDTFSYNEQFF.

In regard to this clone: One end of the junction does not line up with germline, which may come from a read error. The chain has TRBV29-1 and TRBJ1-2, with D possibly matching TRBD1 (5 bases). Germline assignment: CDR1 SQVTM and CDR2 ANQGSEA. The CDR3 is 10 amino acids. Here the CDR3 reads CSVESPGTSF. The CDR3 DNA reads TGCAGCGTTGAGTCTCCCGGGACTTCCTTC.

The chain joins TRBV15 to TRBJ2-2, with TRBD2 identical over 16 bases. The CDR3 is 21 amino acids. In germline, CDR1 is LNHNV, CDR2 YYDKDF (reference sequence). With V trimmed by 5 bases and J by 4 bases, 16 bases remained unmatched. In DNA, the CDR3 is TGTGCCACCAGCGGACCCATACCCGGGACTAGCGGGAGGGTGGGCACCGGGGAGCTGTTTTTT. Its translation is CATSGPIPGTSGRVGTGELFF.